What follows are 31 T cell receptor beta chains derived from one specimen sequenced in a study of patients and donors after allogeneic stem cell transplantation. TCRdb re-analysed the RT-PCR reads in MiXCR, keeping a single row per CDR3 protein. The data show about 160,000 distinct CDR3 sequences, about a third seen once. Source material: blood, either unsorted or a sorted T cell fraction (not recorded which). The receptors were sampled from a human donor who was either an allogeneic HSCT recipient or a stem cell or donor lymphocyte infusion donor (not recorded which). It is not recorded whose cells these are; they may come from a transplant donor.

The chain is built from TRBV7-9 and TRBJ1-4; no reliable D call. Germline V gene data show CDR1 as SEHNR and CDR2 as FQNEAQ (reference sequence). The CDR3 sequence is 14 residues long. Trimming removed 4 bases at V and 0 bases at J, with 6 bases between. The CDR3 protein is CASSSPATNEKLFF. The CDR3 nucleotides read TGTGCCAGCAGCTCCCCTGCAACTAATGAAAAACTGTTTTTT.

The chain is built from TRBV7-2 and TRBJ2-5; tentative D call: TRBD2 (5 bases). Germline CDR1 SGHTA, CDR2 FQGNSA. V gave up 0 bases and J gave up 7 bases, with 15 bases separating them. The CDR3 is 15 amino acids. In DNA form, the CDR3 reads TGTGCCAGCAGCTTAGCTAGCGATGGTTTCGGGACCCAGTACTTC. Its translation is CASSLASDGFGTQYF.

The chain recombines TRBV7-9 with TRBJ1-1, with 8 bases that match TRBD1. Germline V lookup: CDR1 SEHNR, CDR2 FQNEAQ (reference sequence). The trim removed 5 bases at V and 1 base at J, leaving 9 bases unmatched. The CDR3 extends over 16 amino acids. Written as DNA, the CDR3 is TGTGCCAGCAGCCCGCGACAGGGGTTTAGGAACACTGAAGCTTTCTTT. Translation: CASSPRQGFRNTEAFF.

This chain uses TRBV18 with TRBJ1-5; TRBD1 aligns across 10 bases. The CDR3 extends over 15 amino acids. Germline lookup yields CDR1 KGHSH and CDR2 LQKENI. Trimming at V came to 3 bases and at J to 5 bases, leaving 4 bases not matched to a gene. CDR3 nucleotide sequence: TGTGCCAGCTCACCCCTTGGACAGGGGGATCAGCCCCAGCATTTT. Its protein is CASSPLGQGDQPQHF.

This clonotype was found a few times. The chain has TRBV2 and TRBJ1-2; D is perhaps TRBD1 (5 bases). CDR3 length: 15 amino acids. V was pared by 8 bases and J by 2 bases, with 18 bases between. Germline CDR1 and CDR2: SNHLY and FYNNEI. The CDR3 sequence: CASVGGGSPNYGYTF. The DNA of the CDR3 is TGTGCCAGCGTGGGCGGGGGATCCCCGAACTATGGCTACACCTTC.

This clonotype occurred a few times. V gene TRBV24-1 combines with J gene TRBJ2-3; D uncertain. Germline-derived CDR1 and CDR2 are KGHDR and SFDVKD. Trimming took 7 bases from V and 4 from J, leaving 11 bases between them. CDR3 length: 13 amino acids. The CDR3 loop reads CATSKRGPDTQYF. Here the CDR3 DNA reads TGTGCCACCAGCAAGCGTGGTCCAGATACGCAGTATTTT.

This clonotype was seen a handful of times. The gene calls are TRBV12-3 or TRBV12-4 and TRBJ1-2, with 8 bases matching TRBD1. The length of the CDR3 is 18 residues. Trimming took 6 bases from V and 2 from J; bases not matched to a gene: 17. The CDR3 reads CASSRSDRVAPNNYGYTF. In DNA, the CDR3 is TGTGCCAGCAGCCGTTCGGACAGGGTAGCACCTAACAACTATGGCTACACCTTC.

The chain is built from TRBV5-1 and TRBJ1-3; TRBD1 matches at 9 bases. This CDR3 has 18 residues. V gave up 1 base and J gave up 0 bases; unmatched junction bases: 8. CDR1 and CDR2 from the germline V gene are SGHRS and YFSETQ. CDR3 in DNA: TGCGCCAGCAGCTTGCAGGGACAGGGCCCCTCCTCTGGAAACACCATATATTTT. Translating gives CASSLQGQGPSSGNTIYF.

The chain joins TRBV20-1 to TRBJ1-6, with no clear D. There are 15 residues in the CDR3. Germline V gene sequence: CDR1 DFQATT, CDR2 SNEGSKA (reference sequence). V gave up 3 bases and J gave up 3 bases, with 12 bases separating them. For the CDR3, the DNA is TGCAGTGCTAGGTTGAGGCCAGTCTATAATTCACCCCTCCACTTT. The encoded protein is CSARLRPVYNSPLHF.

The sample holds a few counts of this clonotype. The V call is TRBV20-1, the J call TRBJ1-4; D gene unclear. The CDR3 totals 15 residues. Germline loops: CDR1 DFQATT, CDR2 SNEGSKA (reference sequence). With 0 bases removed from V and 5 bases from J, the gap between germline ends came to 13 bases. CDR3 in DNA: TGCAGTGCTAGAGATCTAGAACATGGGAATGAAAAACTGTTTTTT. Protein: CSARDLEHGNEKLFF.

This chain links TRBV20-1 with TRBJ2-1; the match to TRBD2 covers 7 bases. The CDR3 loop spans 12 amino acids. Per germline, CDR1 DFQATT and CDR2 SNEGSKA (reference sequence). CDR3 loop: CTRSGGSDEQFF. In DNA, the CDR3 is TGCACTAGGTCCGGGGGGAGCGATGAGCAGTTCTTC.

This clonotype has only a few counts. The chain has TRBV10-3 and TRBJ2-1; possibly TRBD1 for D (6 bases). Germline V gene sequence: CDR1 ENHRY, CDR2 SYGVKD. The CDR3 is 15 amino acids. V gave up 3 bases and J gave up 5 bases, with 14 bases separating them. Here the CDR3 reads CAISEGQGLDNEQFF. The CDR3 region has the DNA TGTGCCATCAGTGAAGGGCAGGGGCTTGACAATGAGCAGTTCTTC.

The gene calls are TRBV6-5 and TRBJ1-1; D gene uncertain. The CDR3 has 12 residues. V gave up 6 bases and J gave up 4 bases, with 9 bases separating them. From germline, CDR1 is MNHEY and CDR2 SVGAGI. The CDR3 coding sequence is TGTGCCAGCAGACGGACCATCACTGAAGCTTTCTTT. This translates into CASRRTITEAFF.

On this clonotype itself: An end of the junction differs from the germline gene, which may be a read error. The chain recombines TRBV10-2 with TRBJ2-1; D is unclear. This CDR3 comprises 11 residues. Germline assignment: CDR1 WSHSY and CDR2 SAAADI. CDR3: CASREWNEQFF. CDR3 bases: TGCGCCAGCAGGGAGTGGAATGAGCAGTTCTTC.

In nucleotides, the CDR3 is TGTGCCAGCAGCCCTGGACAGGGGCCTCACCCTAACTATGGCTACACCTTC. This gives the protein CASSPGQGPHPNYGYTF. V gene TRBV5-8 combines with J gene TRBJ1-2; 9 positions match TRBD1. The CDR3 is 17 amino acids. Trimming at V came to 4 bases and at J to 0 bases, leaving 10 bases not matched to a gene. CDR1 SGHTS and CDR2 YDEGEE come from the germline V gene.

The genes are TRBV9 and TRBJ1-1, with 9 nucleotides matching TRBD1. V was clipped by 0 bases and J by 6 bases; unmatched bases: 6. Germline V gene lookup returns CDR1 SGDLS and CDR2 YYNGEE. The CDR3 runs 15 residues. DNA of the CDR3: TGTGCCAGCAGCGTAGATGGGACAGGGACTTCTGAAGCTTTCTTT. As protein: CASSVDGTGTSEAFF.

The V gene is TRBV4-3, the J gene TRBJ1-2; D unresolved. Per germline, CDR1 LGHNA and CDR2 YSLEER. The CDR3 runs to 14 residues. Trimming shortened V by 4 bases and J by 5 bases, and 14 bases separated the two germline ends. CDR3 in amino acids: CASSPDRELYGYTF. The CDR3 nucleotides read TGCGCCAGCAGCCCGGACCGTGAACTATATGGCTACACCTTC.

V is TRBV12-3 or TRBV12-4 and J is TRBJ2-2; no reliable D call. This CDR3 is built from 15 residues. Trimming removed 5 bases from V and 1 base from J, with 11 bases in between. This CDR3 reads CASSPSRQNTGELFF. As DNA, the CDR3 is TGTGCCAGCAGTCCATCTCGACAGAACACCGGGGAGCTGTTTTTT.

The chain recombines TRBV4-3 with TRBJ1-1; TRBD1 aligns across 9 bases. In germline, CDR1 is LGHNA, CDR2 YSLEER. The CDR3 has 14 amino acids. The V and J ends lost 2 bases and 4 bases, in that order; junction bases with no gene match: 2. The CDR3 here is CASSQPDRGTEAFF. The DNA for the CDR3 is TGCGCCAGCAGCCAACCGGACAGGGGCACTGAAGCTTTCTTT.

The chain couples TRBV6-2 or TRBV6-3 to TRBJ1-2, with TRBD1 matching 7 bases. Germline lookup yields CDR1 MNHEY and CDR2 SVGEGT. The CDR3 extends over 11 amino acids. Trimming removed 5 bases from V and 7 bases from J; junction bases left unmatched: 1. In nucleotides, the CDR3 is TGTGCCAGCAGTGACAGGGTTGGCTACACCTTC. As protein: CASSDRVGYTF.

V usage is TRBV15 and J usage is TRBJ1-6; tentative D call: TRBD1 (5 bases). The V gene lost 3 bases and the J gene lost 7 bases, with 16 bases spanning the gap. Germline values: CDR1 LNHNV, CDR2 YYDKDF (reference sequence). CDR3 length: 16 residues. CDR3 loop: CATSSHSGPRNSPLHF. The CDR3 nucleotides read TGTGCCACCAGCAGCCACTCAGGGCCAAGGAATTCACCCCTCCACTTT.

V and J are TRBV28 and TRBJ1-4; perhaps TRBD1 as D (5 bases). Trimming shortened V by 6 bases and J by 3 bases, and 14 bases separated the two germline ends. From germline, CDR1 is MDHEN and CDR2 SYDVKM. The CDR3 extends over 15 amino acids. CDR3 DNA sequence: TGTGCCAGCAGGCCGCCGGGACGGTCTAATGAAAAACTGTTTTTT. This translates into CASRPPGRSNEKLFF.

For the CDR3, the DNA is TGTGCCAGCGTGGCCGGCCCCAGACAGCCCCAGCATTTT. Translating it yields CASVAGPRQPQHF. This chain joins TRBV6-6 and TRBJ1-5; D ambiguous. V was cut by 8 bases and J by 7 bases, with 15 bases left in between. CDR1 is MNHNY, CDR2 SVGAGI, per germline (reference sequence). The CDR3 length is 13 residues.

The V call is TRBV5-1, the J call TRBJ2-2; D might be TRBD1 (6 bases). V was cut by 4 bases and J by 0 bases, with 19 bases left in between. The CDR3 contains 18 residues. Germline V gene data show CDR1 as SGHRS and CDR2 as YFSETQ. The DNA of the CDR3 is TGCGCCAGCAGCGAGAAAGGGGGTCCGGGAACGAACACCGGGGAGCTGTTTTTT. Protein: CASSEKGGPGTNTGELFF.

V gene TRBV14 combines with J gene TRBJ2-2; the D gene is possibly TRBD1 (5 bases). Looked up from germline, CDR1 is SGHDN and CDR2 is FVKESK. The CDR3 is made up of 13 amino acids. V was trimmed by 5 bases and J by 8 bases, leaving 12 bases between them. This CDR3 reads CASSKKGLGELFF. The CDR3 region has the DNA TGTGCCAGCAGCAAGAAGGGGTTAGGGGAGCTGTTTTTT.

The gene calls are TRBV12-3 or TRBV12-4 and TRBJ1-5, with D maybe TRBD1 (5 bases). The germline V and J ends were trimmed by 3 bases and 7 bases, with 19 bases remaining between them. The CDR3 runs 16 residues. CDR3 loop: CASSLAPLQGGQPQHF. The CDR3 DNA sequence: TGTGCCAGCAGTTTGGCTCCCCTGCAGGGCGGCCAGCCCCAGCATTTT.

This sequence joins TRBV4-1 and TRBJ1-1; 9 nucleotides match TRBD1. Germline CDR1 is MGHRA and CDR2 is YSYEKL. The CDR3 covers 16 residues. V lost 1 base and J lost 4; bases outside the gene matches: 7. CDR3 loop: CASSQATGGLGTEAFF. The CDR3 DNA reads TGCGCCAGCAGCCAAGCCACAGGGGGCTTAGGCACTGAAGCTTTCTTT.

J is TRBJ1-4 and V is TRBV5-1, with D perhaps TRBD1 (6 bases). The length of the CDR3 is 16 residues. The germline V gene has CDR1 SGHRS and CDR2 YFSETQ. Trimming stripped 0 bases from V and 8 bases from J, with 17 bases between. The CDR3 region has the DNA TGCGCCAGCAGCTTGGAGTTGGCAGGGGCTCGGGAAAAACTGTTTTTT. This gives the protein CASSLELAGAREKLFF.

The V gene is TRBV2, the J gene TRBJ2-1; D gene unclear. CDR3 length equals 14 residues. Germline values: CDR1 SNHLY, CDR2 FYNNEI. Between the trimmed V and J ends, which lost 7 bases and 0 bases, there was a span of 10 bases. The DNA for the CDR3 is TGTGCCAGCATCGCCCCGGGCTCCTACAATGAGCAGTTCTTC. As protein: CASIAPGSYNEQFF.

The chain uses TRBV5-6 and TRBJ2-3; 11 positions agree with TRBD2. CDR3 length: 14 amino acids. Trimming removed 8 bases from V and 1 base from J; junction bases left unmatched: 3. Germline CDR1 and CDR2: SGHDT and YYEEEE. The CDR3 sequence: CARTTSGGTDTQYF. CDR3 nucleotide sequence: TGTGCCAGGACGACTAGCGGGGGCACAGATACGCAGTATTTT. Full variable domain (rest looked up from reference TRBV5-6 and TRBJ2-3): DAGVTQSPTHLIKTRGQQVTLRCSPKSGHDTVSWYQQALGQGPQFIFQYYEEEERQRGNFPDRFSGHQFPNYSSELNVNALLLGDSALYLCARTTSGGTDTQYFGPGTRLTVL.

V is TRBV29-1 and J is TRBJ2-2; D is unclear. Germline V gene data show CDR1 as SQVTM and CDR2 as ANQGSEA. The CDR3 is 13 residues long. V lost 7 bases and J 1 base, leaving 10 bases between the germline ends. The DNA of the CDR3 is TGCAGCGCTATGGACCAGAACACCGGGGAGCTGTTTTTT. Protein product: CSAMDQNTGELFF.